The 26 T cell receptor beta chains presented below share a single source sample, sequenced in a study of cytomegalovirus exposure and HLA in healthy donors. The PCR had 60 Vbeta and 13 Jbeta primers. Sequencing used immunoSEQ multiplex PCR; TCRdb keeps in-frame clones, though not all of them. The sample shows 210,000 or so clones, around 80% of them seen only once. Sequences were obtained from PBMCs. The source is a boy between 10 and 17 years old in good health and CMV-seronegative.

The chain employs TRBV6-6 and TRBJ1-1, with 9 bases aligning to TRBD1. The CDR3 has 11 residues. With V trimmed by 4 bases and J by 11 bases, 2 bases remained unmatched. Germline V gene lookup returns CDR1 MNHNY and CDR2 SVGAGI (reference sequence). This CDR3 is CASSWDRVAFF. DNA of the CDR3: TGTGCCAGCAGTTGGGACAGGGTCGCTTTCTTT.

The V call is TRBV29-1, the J call TRBJ1-1, with a tentative D call TRBD1 (5 bases). Germline-derived CDR1 and CDR2 are SQVTM and ANQGSEA. The CDR3 has 14 amino acids. V was clipped by 3 bases and J by 1 base, with 12 bases between them. This chain's CDR3 is CSVDVDRQNTEAFF. CDR3 bases: TGCAGCGTTGATGTTGACAGACAGAACACTGAAGCTTTCTTT.

The chain couples TRBV19 to TRBJ2-7, with 11 bases fitting TRBD2. Germline V CDR1 and CDR2: LNHDA, SQIVND (reference sequence). The trim removed 4 bases at V and 2 bases at J, leaving 4 bases unmatched. The CDR3 is made up of 15 amino acids. The CDR3 nucleotides read TGTGCCAGTAGTACTTTAGCGGGAGGGCCCTACGAGCAGTACTTC. Its translation: CASSTLAGGPYEQYF.

The chain joins TRBV11-3 to TRBJ1-1, with D possibly matching TRBD1 (5 bases). Germline V CDR1 and CDR2: SGHNT, YENEEA. Trimming took 3 bases from V and 4 from J, leaving 12 bases between them. There are 14 residues in the CDR3. The CDR3 coding sequence is TGTGCCAGCAGCTTCAGATGGGGGGGCACTGAAGCTTTCTTT. Its protein is CASSFRWGGTEAFF.

The chain carries TRBV25-1 and TRBJ1-6; 10 nucleotides line up with TRBD1. Germline trimming cut 5 bases from V and 11 bases from J; bases unmatched to any gene: 9. Germline values: CDR1 MGHDK, CDR2 SYGVNS. CDR3 length: 15 residues. The CDR3 region has the DNA TGTGCCAGCAGTCAAACAGGGACAGGGGAAACACCCCTCCACTTT. Amino acids: CASSQTGTGETPLHF. Together with reference TRBV25-1 and TRBJ1-6, the CDR3 gives the full variable domain: EADIYQTPRYLVIGTGKKITLECSQTMGHDKMYWYQQDPGMELHLIHYSYGVNSTEKGDLSSESTVSRIRTEHFPLTLESARPSHTSQYLCASSQTGTGETPLHFGNGTRLTVT.

The V gene is TRBV18, the J gene TRBJ2-5, with D unresolved. The germline CDR1 and CDR2 sequences are KGHSH and LQKENI. The CDR3 spans 14 residues. V lost 1 base and J lost 0, with 6 bases in between. This CDR3 is CASSPQSDQETQYF. Here the CDR3 DNA reads TGTGCCAGCTCACCACAGTCAGACCAAGAGACCCAGTACTTC.

The chain recombines TRBV7-9 with TRBJ2-5, with 7 bases lining up with TRBD2. CDR3 length: 15 amino acids. Germline values: CDR1 SEHNR, CDR2 FQNEAQ (reference sequence). V lost 2 bases to trimming and J lost 1 base; unmatched junction nucleotides: 4. The chain's CDR3 is CASSLPLAAQETQYF. CDR3 bases: TGTGCCAGCAGCTTACCCCTAGCGGCCCAAGAGACCCAGTACTTC. The full variable domain, completed using reference TRBV7-9 and TRBJ2-5, is DTGVSQNPRHKITKRGQNVTFRCDPISEHNRLYWYRQTLGQGPEFLTYFQNEAQLEKSRLLSDRFSAERPKGSFSTLEIQRTEQGDSAMYLCASSLPLAAQETQYFGPGTRLLVL.

The chain uses TRBV27 and TRBJ2-7, with 9 positions matching TRBD1. Germline trimming cut 1 base from V and 4 bases from J; bases unmatched to any gene: 17. Germline V lookup: CDR1 MNHEY, CDR2 SMNVEV (reference sequence). The CDR3 runs 19 residues. For the CDR3, the DNA is TGTGCCAGCAGTTTATACGGGGGACAGGGAGGTGCAGGAGTTTACGAGCAGTACTTC. Translating it yields CASSLYGGQGGAGVYEQYF.

The J gene is TRBJ1-1, the V gene TRBV5-1; TRBD1 is a possible D gene (5 bases). The V gene's germline CDR1 is SGHRS and CDR2 YFSETQ. CDR3 length: 14 residues. Trimming stripped 0 bases from V and 5 bases from J, with 11 bases between. The CDR3 here is CASSLDRPRTEAFF. In nucleotides, the CDR3 is TGCGCCAGCAGCTTGGACAGGCCGAGGACTGAAGCTTTCTTT.

This rearrangement joins TRBV19 to TRBJ2-3; TRBD2 aligns across 9 bases. CDR3 length equals 15 residues. J was trimmed by 5 bases and V by 4 bases; bases with no gene match: 7. The germline V gene has CDR1 LNHDA and CDR2 SQIVND (reference sequence). The CDR3 coding sequence is TGTGCCAGTAGTAAAGTAGCGGGAGCGGGAGATACGCAGTATTTT. Protein sequence: CASSKVAGAGDTQYF.

This chain joins TRBV25-1 and TRBJ2-1, with 7 bases identical to TRBD1. The CDR3 spans 13 residues. The ends lost 4 bases at V and 6 bases at J; junction bases unmatched: 3. Germline CDR1 MGHDK, CDR2 SYGVNS. CDR3 sequence reads: CASSVTGVNEQFF. CDR3 nucleotides: TGTGCCAGCAGTGTAACAGGGGTCAATGAGCAGTTCTTC.

This sequence joins TRBV6-5 and TRBJ1-4, with D perhaps matching TRBD1 (5 bases). Trimming took 5 bases from V and 4 from J, leaving 5 bases between them. This CDR3 spans 12 amino acids. CDR1 is MNHEY, CDR2 SVGAGI, per germline. Written as DNA, the CDR3 is TGTGCCAGCAGTGACAGTAATGAAAAACTGTTTTTT. Encoded protein: CASSDSNEKLFF.

The chain joins TRBV7-2 to TRBJ2-3; D call uncertain. V was pared by 1 base and J by 2 bases, with 7 bases between. Germline V lookup: CDR1 SGHTA, CDR2 FQGNSA. The CDR3 loop spans 14 amino acids. CDR3 region: CASSLVGATDTQYF. The CDR3 DNA reads as TGTGCCAGCAGCTTAGTTGGAGCCACAGATACGCAGTATTTT.

The chain combines TRBV7-7 with TRBJ1-1; D remains ambiguous. V was trimmed by 5 bases and J by 1 base, leaving 17 bases between them. The CDR3 has 16 amino acids. Germline values: CDR1 SSHAT, CDR2 FNYEAQ (reference sequence). CDR3 sequence: CASSPRPLTGNTEAFF. As DNA, the CDR3 is TGTGCCAGCAGCCCCCGGCCGTTAACGGGGAACACTGAAGCTTTCTTT.

The gene calls are TRBV2 and TRBJ1-5; D remains unclear. The CDR3 extends over 14 amino acids. Germline V CDR1 and CDR2: SNHLY, FYNNEI. Trimming left V 4 bases short and J 1 base short, with 8 bases between. Here the CDR3 reads CASSGLRSNQPQHF. CDR3 DNA sequence: TGTGCCAGCAGTGGGTTGAGAAGCAATCAGCCCCAGCATTTT.

This chain joins TRBV5-1 and TRBJ2-2; D is perhaps TRBD1 (5 bases). Germline lookup yields CDR1 SGHRS and CDR2 YFSETQ. The V and J ends lost 6 bases and 6 bases respectively, with 15 bases between them. This CDR3 contains 14 residues. In DNA form, the CDR3 reads TGCGCCAGCAAGGTCCAGGGTTTGTCCGGGGAGCTGTTTTTT. Its protein product is CASKVQGLSGELFF.

The chain links TRBV6-6 to TRBJ1-4; the D gene is possibly TRBD1 (5 bases). Germline V gives CDR1 MNHNY, CDR2 SVGAGI (reference sequence). CDR3 length: 14 residues. V gave up 2 bases and J gave up 6 bases, with 10 bases separating them. The CDR3 here is CASSYGGEDEKLFF. CDR3 nucleotide sequence: TGTGCCAGCAGTTACGGGGGGGAGGATGAAAAACTGTTTTTT.

Notes on this clone: Within the sample, other DNA sequences also encode this same CDR3. The chain joins TRBV5-1 to TRBJ2-3, with a weak D call TRBD1 (5 bases). The CDR3 has 14 residues. Looked up from germline, CDR1 is SGHRS and CDR2 is YFSETQ. Between the trimmed V and J ends, which lost 0 bases and 4 bases, there was a span of 9 bases. The CDR3 reads CASSLGQGPDTQYF. The DNA for the CDR3 is TGCGCCAGCAGCTTGGGGCAGGGCCCAGATACGCAGTATTTT.

The genes are TRBV4-1 and TRBJ2-7, with TRBD2 identical over 8 bases. There are 17 residues in the CDR3. Germline-derived CDR1 and CDR2 are MGHRA and YSYEKL. V was pared by 4 bases and J by 0 bases, with 11 bases of the junction left unmatched. CDR3: CASSRLAGGPSSYEQYF. The CDR3 DNA is TGCGCCAGCAGCCGCCTGGCGGGGGGCCCTAGCTCCTACGAGCAGTACTTC.

V is TRBV25-1 and J is TRBJ2-5; tentative D call: TRBD1 (6 bases). Matching the DNA end better, TRBJ2-7 makes the J call doubtful. Germline V gene data show CDR1 as MGHDK and CDR2 as SYGVNS. The CDR3 runs to 13 residues. This chain's CDR3 is CASSGPGAYEQYF. The DNA of the CDR3 is TGTGCCAGCAGTGGACCAGGGGCCTACGAGCAGTACTTC.

V is TRBV6-5 and J is TRBJ1-1; 12 bases fit TRBD1. This CDR3 contains 14 residues. V lost 4 bases and J lost 5; bases outside the gene matches: 2. Germline CDR1 and CDR2: MNHEY and SVGAGI. CDR3 protein: CASSWGQGATEAFF. Here the CDR3 DNA reads TGTGCCAGCAGTTGGGGACAGGGGGCAACTGAAGCTTTCTTT.

The V and J genes are TRBV11-3 and TRBJ1-6, with D perhaps TRBD1 (5 bases). V was pared by 2 bases and J by 6 bases, with 11 bases between. Germline lookup yields CDR1 SGHNT and CDR2 YENEEA. This CDR3 contains 15 residues. The CDR3 region has the DNA TGTGCCAGCAGCTTACGGCTGGGGGGTAATTCACCCCTCCACTTT. This encodes CASSLRLGGNSPLHF.

V and J are TRBV5-1 and TRBJ1-1; TRBD1 aligns across 8 bases. With V trimmed by 5 bases and J by 0 bases, 12 bases remained unmatched. CDR3 length equals 17 residues. CDR1 and CDR2 from the germline V gene are SGHRS and YFSETQ. The CDR3 spells CASSLVQGAGVNTEAFF. The CDR3 DNA sequence: TGCGCCAGCAGTCTCGTGCAGGGGGCGGGCGTGAACACTGAAGCTTTCTTT.

This chain uses TRBV11-2 with TRBJ1-2, with D possibly TRBD1 on 5 matching bases. Trimming removed 5 bases at V and 6 bases at J, with 19 bases between. CDR1 is SGHAT and CDR2 is FQNNGV in the germline V gene. There are 15 residues in the CDR3. The CDR3 reads CASSPRSTDPHGYTF. The CDR3 coding sequence is TGTGCCAGCAGCCCCCGTTCGACAGATCCTCATGGCTACACCTTC.

The CDR3 region is CSVVAGGPLTGELFF. The CDR3 coding sequence is TGCAGCGTTGTAGCGGGAGGGCCTCTCACCGGGGAGCTGTTTTTT. The genes are TRBV29-1 and TRBJ2-2, with 11 bases aligning to TRBD2. V lost 4 bases to trimming and J lost 4 bases; unmatched junction nucleotides: 5. The CDR3 covers 15 residues. The germline CDR1 and CDR2 sequences are SQVTM and ANQGSEA.

This clone was detected once. The chain links TRBV5-1 to TRBJ2-7; 7 nucleotides agree with TRBD2. This CDR3 spans 16 amino acids. The ends lost 2 bases at V and 7 bases at J; junction bases unmatched: 15. The germline V gene encodes CDR1 SGHRS and CDR2 YFSETQ. In DNA form, the CDR3 reads TGCGCCAGCAGCTTAACCGGGACTACCGTTTCGCGGGAGCAGTACTTC. Amino acid sequence: CASSLTGTTVSREQYF.